This T cell receptor beta chain was profiled in a study of response to subunit inactivated influenza vaccine. Germline CDR1 DFQATT, CDR2 SNEGSKA (reference sequence). V shed 2 bases and J 5 bases; nucleotides not matched to a gene: 16. The CDR3 covers 19 residues. The table lists this clonotype with a few counts. No antigen is known for it. Via MiXCR, TCRdb re-called the RT-PCR reads, giving one row per CDR3 protein. There are 150,000 to 200,000 distinct CDR3 sequences in the sample; less than 15% occur only once, and about 29% lies in the top ten. Overall study findings and caveats: Each seasonal flu vaccination may recruit only limited new T cells, authors suggested.

These data were likewise used in another study, on T cells expressing NK-cell markers. From that report: TCR beta cDNA was generated via 5'RACE template switching incorporating UMIs. Seven donors tested HCMV-seropositive and one tested seronegative among the eight sequenced.

The sample here was CD8+ T cells sorted from PBMCs, taken 11 to 12 days after vaccination. The chain uses TRBV20-1 and TRBJ2-1; 12 bases are a match to TRBD2. The sequence came from a man aged 45-65 years who received an inactivated influenza vaccine. The CDR3 loop is CSARPTLSRLAGVHNEQFF. In nucleotides, the CDR3 is TGCAGTGCTAGACCTACACTGAGTAGACTAGCGGGGGTTCACAATGAGCAGTTCTTC.